The 14 T cell receptor beta chains given below trace back to one sample, sequenced in a study of blood T cell repertoires in COVID-19. TCRdb's table, derived via immunoSEQ multiplex PCR, lists solely in-frame clones and lacks some. Altogether 150,000 to 200,000 clones are present, about 86% being singletons, with the ten largest covering 8% to 10%. Input material: peripheral blood. The source of these receptors is a middle-aged man with active or convalescent COVID-19.

The DNA for the CDR3 is TGTGCCAGCAGCGCGGGACTAGCGGGAGCCTACAATGAGCAGTTCTTC. Its protein is CASSAGLAGAYNEQFF. The chain is built from TRBV11-3 and TRBJ2-1, with 14 bases identical to TRBD2. V shed 5 bases, J shed 2 bases, and the junction held 2 bases outside the gene matches. CDR1 is SGHNT, CDR2 YENEEA, per germline. This CDR3 spans 16 amino acids.

The chain uses TRBV2 and TRBJ2-7; 8 positions agree with TRBD1. The CDR3 is made up of 14 amino acids. From germline, CDR1 is SNHLY and CDR2 FYNNEI. The J segment lost 6 bases and the V segment lost 10 bases, leaving 14 bases of the junction unmatched. CDR3 nucleotide sequence: TGTGCCACCGCCTTTGGACAGGGAACGGGCGAGCAGTACTTC. Amino acid sequence: CATAFGQGTGEQYF.

V gene TRBV7-9 combines with J gene TRBJ1-1; no firm D call. Germline CDR1 reads SEHNR; CDR2 reads FQNEAQ (reference sequence). CDR3 length: 14 residues. Trimming removed 1 base from V and 0 bases from J, with 6 bases in between. CDR3 DNA sequence: TGTGCCAGCAGCTTAGGTCCGGTGAACACTGAAGCTTTCTTT. It codes for CASSLGPVNTEAFF.

This chain links TRBV4-3 with TRBJ1-1; tentatively, D is TRBD1 (5 bases). This CDR3 comprises 15 residues. CDR1 is LGHNA, CDR2 YSLEER, per germline. V gave up 0 bases and J gave up 4 bases, with 12 bases separating them. This chain's CDR3 is CASSQDPGRPTEAFF. DNA for the CDR3: TGCGCCAGCAGCCAAGATCCAGGGCGGCCCACTGAAGCTTTCTTT.

V usage is TRBV30 and J usage is TRBJ1-5, with a possible D match to TRBD1 (5 bases). The germline gives CDR1 GTSNPN, CDR2 SVGIG (reference sequence). This CDR3 has 13 amino acids. The CDR3 nucleotides are TGTGCATCCGGGCAGGGTAGCAATCAGCCCCAGCATTTT. Protein product: CASGQGSNQPQHF.

In this sample, this clone turned up once. This rearrangement joins TRBV5-1 to TRBJ2-3; 13 nucleotides agree with TRBD2. V gave up 4 bases and J gave up 3 bases; unmatched junction bases: 5. The germline CDR1 and CDR2 sequences are SGHRS and YFSETQ. The CDR3 loop spans 16 amino acids. The CDR3 DNA reads TGCGCCAGCAGCCAAGGACTAGCGGGGGTTACAGATACGCAGTATTTT. It encodes CASSQGLAGVTDTQYF.

This clone appeared a single time. The genes are TRBV2 and TRBJ1-1; tentative D call: TRBD1 (6 bases). Trimming pared 11 bases from V and 1 base from J, leaving 17 bases between. The CDR3 extends over 14 amino acids. Germline CDR1 reads SNHLY; CDR2 reads FYNNEI. CDR3 region: CADRLGAGNTEAFF. The CDR3 region has the DNA TGTGCCGACAGGCTGGGGGCTGGGAACACTGAAGCTTTCTTT. Complete variable domain (other parts from reference TRBV2 and TRBJ1-1): EPEVTQTPSHQVTQMGQEVILRCVPISNHLYFYWYRQILGQKVEFLVSFYNNEISEKSEIFDDQFSVERPDGSNFTLKIRSTKLEDSAMYFCADRLGAGNTEAFFGQGTRLTVV.

V usage is TRBV11-2 and J usage is TRBJ2-7, with D perhaps matching TRBD2 (5 bases). This CDR3 is 15 amino acids long. The germline V and J ends were trimmed by 5 bases and 4 bases, with 18 bases remaining between them. CDR1 and CDR2 (germline): SGHAT, FQNNGV. CDR3 amino acids: CASSPTSGSAYEQYF. The CDR3 DNA is TGTGCCAGCAGCCCCACATCTGGTAGCGCGTACGAGCAGTACTTC.

The rearrangement joins TRBV6-2 or TRBV6-3 to TRBJ2-1; TRBD2 matches 7 bases. CDR1 is MNHEY and CDR2 is SVGEGT in the germline V gene. The CDR3 totals 15 residues. Germline trimming cut 6 bases from V and 2 bases from J; bases unmatched to any gene: 7. The chain's CDR3 is CASSGTAGTYNEQFF. The CDR3 DNA is TGTGCCAGCAGCGGCACAGCGGGGACCTACAATGAGCAGTTCTTC.

There are a few counts of this clone. The rearrangement uses TRBV29-1 and TRBJ2-5; 8 bases agree with TRBD2. With 5 bases clipped from V and 4 bases from J, the junction kept 9 bases outside the gene matches. Germline CDR1 and CDR2: SQVTM and ANQGSEA. This CDR3 contains 14 residues. The CDR3 region is CSVRPGLVLETQYF. The CDR3 DNA sequence: TGCAGCGTTCGACCGGGACTAGTATTAGAGACCCAGTACTTC. Combining the CDR3 with reference TRBV29-1 and TRBJ2-5 gives the whole variable domain SAVISQKPSRDICQRGTSLTIQCQVDSQVTMMFWYRQQPGQSLTLIATANQGSEATYESGFVIDKFPISRPNLTFSTLTVSNMSPEDSSIYLCSVRPGLVLETQYFGPGTRLLVL.

The CDR3 loop reads CASSSDRDQNTGELFF. The CDR3 DNA reads TGTGCCAGCAGCTCCGACAGGGACCAGAACACCGGGGAGCTGTTTTTT. The chain joins TRBV5-4 to TRBJ2-2; 7 positions agree with TRBD1. Germline-derived CDR1 and CDR2 are SGHNT and YYREEE (reference sequence). Germline trimming cut 3 bases from V and 1 base from J; bases unmatched to any gene: 6. The CDR3 covers 16 residues.

This clone turned up a few times. V is TRBV14 and J is TRBJ2-7; TRBD2 agrees at 8 bases. Trimming took 1 base from V and 6 from J; bases not matched to a gene: 8. CDR3 length equals 15 residues. Germline CDR1 is SGHDN and CDR2 is FVKESK. CDR3 protein: CASSQVAGTAAEQYF. CDR3 DNA: TGTGCCAGCAGCCAAGTAGCGGGAACAGCGGCCGAGCAGTACTTC.

V usage is TRBV29-1 and J usage is TRBJ1-3, with 7 bases identical to TRBD1. CDR3 size: 14 residues. The V gene end was trimmed by 0 bases and the J gene end by 4 bases; junction bases not matched to a gene: 3. Germline CDR1 reads SQVTM; CDR2 reads ANQGSEA. The CDR3, as DNA: TGCAGCGTTGAAGATGTGGGACAGGGAAACACCATATATTTT. This encodes CSVEDVGQGNTIYF.

V and J are TRBV6-2 or TRBV6-3 and TRBJ1-6, with D tentatively TRBD1 (6 bases). With 6 bases removed from V and 9 bases from J, the gap between germline ends came to 15 bases. CDR1 and CDR2 (germline): MNHEY, SVGEGT. The CDR3 sequence is 14 residues long. The CDR3 coding sequence is TGTGCCAGCAGCCTCATAACAGGGACTTCACCCCTCCACTTT. Amino acids: CASSLITGTSPLHF.